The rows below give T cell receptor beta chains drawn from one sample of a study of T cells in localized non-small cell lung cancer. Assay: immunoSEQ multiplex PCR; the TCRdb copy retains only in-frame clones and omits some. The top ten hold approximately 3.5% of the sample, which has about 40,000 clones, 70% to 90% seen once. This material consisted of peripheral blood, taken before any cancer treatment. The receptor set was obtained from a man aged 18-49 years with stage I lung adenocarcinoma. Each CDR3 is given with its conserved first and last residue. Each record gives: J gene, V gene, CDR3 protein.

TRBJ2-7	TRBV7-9	CASSLDRVRIYEQYF
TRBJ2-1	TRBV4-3	CASSQGEGFVAYNEQFF
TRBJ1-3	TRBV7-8	CASSLGPWNTIYF
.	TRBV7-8	CASSLEGSGGPQGYEQYF
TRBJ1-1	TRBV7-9	CASSPPQGPRGTEAFF
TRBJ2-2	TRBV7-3	CASSLNSGLNTGELFF
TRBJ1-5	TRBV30	CAWSVGHGNQPQHF
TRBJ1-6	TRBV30	CAWSVPGQGSSPLHF
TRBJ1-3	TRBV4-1	CASSQLSGGNTIYF
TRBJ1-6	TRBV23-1	CASSQSRTGDRSYNSPLHF
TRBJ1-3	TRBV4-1	CASSQDLSGNTIYF
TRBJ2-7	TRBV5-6	CASSSILRRTGDYEQYF
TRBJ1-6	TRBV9	CASSDGTGHSPLHF
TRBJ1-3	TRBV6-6	CASQMGAGNTIYF
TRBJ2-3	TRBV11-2	CASSLDIGQGPTDTQYF
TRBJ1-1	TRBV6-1	CASSAIQGRMNTEAFF
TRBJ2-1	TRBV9	CASSVGLAGNYYNEQFF
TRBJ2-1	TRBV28	CASSPPPGQGSSYNEQFF
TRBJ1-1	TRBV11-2	CASSLEGQGAEAFF
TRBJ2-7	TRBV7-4	CASSTQYEQYF
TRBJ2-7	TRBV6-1	CASSKRTGSSYEQYF
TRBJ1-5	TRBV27	CASRKGQNNQPQHF
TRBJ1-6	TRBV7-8	CASSPLGGGTTDSPLHF
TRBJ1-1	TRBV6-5	CASSTGTAAFLEAFF
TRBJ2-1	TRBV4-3	CASSQDGRGGPFVRYNEQFF
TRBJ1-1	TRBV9	CASSVGTKNTEAFF
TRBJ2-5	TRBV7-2	CASSFRQGGRQETQYF
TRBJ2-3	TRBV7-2	CASSLKGDTQYF